One sample yielded the 25 T cell receptor beta chains listed below, sequenced in a study of blood T cell repertoires in COVID-19 (dated by TCRdb to 2018 to 2021). Library generation was performed with the immunoSEQ multiplex PCR assay. The immuneACCESS repertoire file appears here via TCRdb, limited to in-frame rearrangements. These files lack a portion of the clones; in checked studies, under half of the deficit traces to unresolved V genes, and the cause of the others is not known. This sample has about 180,000 clones in its table, and more than 85% of those were observed once. Less than 3.5% of the sample is held by the ten biggest clonotypes. The source material was peripheral blood. These receptors all stem from a woman aged 25 to 45 with active or convalescent COVID-19.

The genes are TRBV6-5 and TRBJ1-5; a weak D match, TRBD1 (5 bases). Per germline, CDR1 MNHEY and CDR2 SVGAGI. The CDR3 covers 15 residues. Trimming stripped 6 bases from V and 5 bases from J, with 17 bases between. CDR3 bases: TGTGCCAGCAGCCAGGGCCATGGAGGGTATCAGCCCCAGCATTTT. Residues: CASSQGHGGYQPQHF.

The chain has TRBV14 and TRBJ1-1; weak D call: TRBD1 (5 bases). CDR1 SGHDN and CDR2 FVKESK come from the germline V gene. V shed 4 bases and J shed 0 bases, with 9 bases lying between them. This CDR3 contains 14 residues. The CDR3 sequence is CASSLPGMNTEAFF. Here the CDR3 DNA reads TGTGCCAGCAGCCTACCAGGGATGAACACTGAAGCTTTCTTT.

J is TRBJ1-5 and V is TRBV12-3 or TRBV12-4; a possible D gene is TRBD1 (6 bases). The CDR3 covers 13 residues. Trimming removed 7 bases at V and 9 bases at J, with 16 bases between. CDR3: CASTWGGKSPQHF. The CDR3 region has the DNA TGTGCCAGCACCTGGGGGGGCAAATCGCCCCAGCATTTT.

J is TRBJ1-2 and V is TRBV12-5; D unresolved. Germline loops: CDR1 LGHNT, CDR2 FRNRAP. The CDR3 is 13 amino acids. The V end was cut by 6 bases, the J end by 2 bases, with 10 bases between. The CDR3 sequence: CASGLDGNYGYTF. The CDR3 coding sequence is TGTGCTAGTGGCCTCGACGGGAACTATGGCTACACCTTC.

This chain uses TRBV7-6 with TRBJ2-5; 8 nucleotides match TRBD2. J gave up 5 bases and V 3 bases, and 8 bases lay outside the gene matches. The CDR3 consists of 15 residues. Germline lookup yields CDR1 SGHVS and CDR2 FNYEAQ. The CDR3 sequence is CASSFVGGGRETQYF. The CDR3 DNA reads TGTGCCAGCAGCTTTGTCGGGGGGGGCCGGGAGACCCAGTACTTC.

The rearrangement links TRBV6-1 to TRBJ2-7; D remains ambiguous. Looked up from germline, CDR1 is MNHNS and CDR2 is SASEGT. V was cut by 3 bases and J by 2 bases, with 5 bases left in between. This CDR3 region has 12 residues. CDR3 nucleotides: TGTGCCAGCAGTGATATAGCCTACGAGCAGTACTTC. It translates to CASSDIAYEQYF.

The chain employs TRBV6-4 and TRBJ1-6; perhaps TRBD1 as D (6 bases). The germline gives CDR1 MRHNA, CDR2 SNTAGT. With 0 bases removed from V and 8 bases from J, the gap between germline ends came to 11 bases. The CDR3 is 15 residues long. The CDR3 DNA reads TGTGCCAGCAGTGACTCGACAGGTGGTGATTCACCCCTCCACTTT. Its protein product is CASSDSTGGDSPLHF.

The rearrangement joins TRBV28 to TRBJ1-4; 8 bases agree with TRBD1. This CDR3 spans 14 amino acids. V dropped 5 bases and J dropped 7; count of bases not matched to a gene: 6. Germline CDR1 reads MDHEN; CDR2 reads SYDVKM. The CDR3 spells CASSLGTGGEKLFF. The CDR3 DNA reads as TGTGCCAGCAGTCTCGGGACAGGTGGTGAAAAACTGTTTTTT.

The rearrangement joins TRBV27 to TRBJ2-3; 8 nucleotides match TRBD2. CDR1 is MNHEY and CDR2 is SMNVEV in the germline V gene (reference sequence). CDR3 size: 18 residues. The V segment lost 2 bases and the J segment 0 bases; nucleotides outside the gene matches: 10. CDR3 region: CASSLRPTSGASTDTQYF. CDR3 in DNA: TGTGCCAGCAGTTTACGCCCCACTAGCGGTGCTAGCACAGATACGCAGTATTTT.

The CDR3 bases are TGTGCCAGCACCCGACAGGGGGCGCCGGGCTACACCTTC. It specifies CASTRQGAPGYTF. The chain has TRBV2 and TRBJ1-2; 10 nucleotides match TRBD1. CDR3 length equals 13 residues. The V gene end was trimmed by 7 bases and the J gene end by 8 bases; junction bases not matched to a gene: 7. CDR1 SNHLY and CDR2 FYNNEI come from the germline V gene.

This clone is a singleton in its sample. The rearrangement links TRBV28 to TRBJ1-5; D unresolved. The CDR3 is made up of 13 amino acids. The V end was cut by 7 bases, the J end by 7 bases, with 14 bases between. The germline gives CDR1 MDHEN, CDR2 SYDVKM. DNA of the CDR3: TGTGCCAGCACCAAGTTTGGCGGCCAGCCCCAGCATTTT. Translation: CASTKFGGQPQHF.

The chain carries TRBV24-1 and TRBJ1-5; weak D call: TRBD1 (6 bases). The CDR3 is made up of 13 amino acids. The V gene's germline CDR1 is KGHDR and CDR2 SFDVKD. V was clipped by 5 bases and J by 2 bases, with 6 bases between them. CDR3 bases: TGTGCCACCAGTGGGACAGGCAATCAGCCCCAGCATTTT. Translation: CATSGTGNQPQHF.

The J gene is TRBJ2-3, the V gene TRBV11-3; TRBD2 matches 12 bases. Germline V gives CDR1 SGHNT, CDR2 YENEEA. This CDR3 has 16 residues. J was trimmed by 2 bases and V by 5 bases; bases with no gene match: 5. The CDR3 DNA reads TGTGCCAGCAGCGTGCTAGCGGGGGGGCTCACAGATACGCAGTATTTT. It translates to CASSVLAGGLTDTQYF.

The chain has TRBV6-5 and TRBJ2-1; tentatively, D is TRBD1 (6 bases). There are 13 residues in the CDR3. V lost 7 bases and J lost 3, with 10 bases in between. Germline V gives CDR1 MNHEY, CDR2 SVGAGI. The CDR3 loop is CASTEDSYNEQFF. The DNA of the CDR3 is TGTGCCAGCACCGAGGACAGCTACAATGAGCAGTTCTTC.

This clone was detected only a few times. CDR3 region: CASKEGHSSTDTQYF. The CDR3, as DNA: TGTGCCAGCAAGGAGGGCCACTCTAGCACAGATACGCAGTATTTT. The chain combines TRBV2 with TRBJ2-3; D perhaps matches TRBD2 (6 bases). Germline CDR1 and CDR2: SNHLY and FYNNEI. This CDR3 is 15 amino acids long. Trimming cost V 7 bases and J 0 bases, with 14 bases left between them.

This chain links TRBV18 with TRBJ2-3; 8 bases match TRBD1. The CDR3 consists of 15 residues. V dropped 4 bases and J dropped 1; count of bases not matched to a gene: 4. Looked up from germline, CDR1 is KGHSH and CDR2 is LQKENI. The CDR3 reads CASSRQGKGTDTQYF. The CDR3 region has the DNA TGTGCCAGCTCACGACAGGGGAAAGGCACAGATACGCAGTATTTT.

V usage is TRBV9 and J usage is TRBJ2-1; 7 bases line up with TRBD2. The CDR3 has 16 amino acids. Losses at the gene ends were 0 bases for V and 1 base for J; bases not matched to a gene: 4. Germline V CDR1 and CDR2: SGDLS, YYNGEE. The CDR3 nucleotides are TGTGCCAGCAGCGTAGTGGGCGGGGGTTCCTACAATGAGCAGTTCTTC. It codes for CASSVVGGGSYNEQFF.

The rearrangement uses TRBV3-1 (or the pseudogene TRBV3-2) and TRBJ2-1, with 10 bases that match TRBD2. The CDR3 length is 16 residues. Germline loops: CDR1 LGHDT, CDR2 YNNKEL (reference sequence). Trimming took 1 base from V and 7 from J; bases not matched to a gene: 7. DNA of the CDR3: TGTGCCAGCAGCCAAGTAACTAGCGGGACTTGGAATGAGCAGTTCTTC. It translates to CASSQVTSGTWNEQFF.

The genes are TRBV28 and TRBJ2-1; 7 bases agree with TRBD2. V trimming: 6 bases; J trimming: 2 bases; junction bases outside the gene matches: 7. Germline CDR1 reads MDHEN; CDR2 reads SYDVKM. The CDR3 spans 15 residues. The CDR3 sequence is CASRLAGGTYNEQFF. In DNA, the CDR3 is TGTGCCAGCAGACTTGCCGGGGGGACCTACAATGAGCAGTTCTTC.

The chain joins TRBV14 to TRBJ1-2; D gene ambiguous. Trimming cost V 5 bases and J 4 bases, with 17 bases left between them. The CDR3 has 15 residues. The germline gives CDR1 SGHDN, CDR2 FVKESK. The CDR3 bases are TGTGCCAGCAGCAACACCCTGAATGGGCCCTATGGCTACACCTTC. Amino acids: CASSNTLNGPYGYTF.

J is TRBJ2-7 and V is TRBV5-4; perhaps TRBD1 as D (5 bases). The germline V and J ends were trimmed by 0 bases and 3 bases, with 13 bases remaining between them. The germline gives CDR1 SGHNT, CDR2 YYREEE (reference sequence). The CDR3 is made up of 15 amino acids. The CDR3 here is CASSLAQGRGYEQYF. The CDR3 DNA sequence: TGTGCCAGCAGCTTGGCGCAGGGCAGAGGCTACGAGCAGTACTTC.

The rearrangement links TRBV29-1 to TRBJ2-5; possible D gene TRBD2, 6 bases. This CDR3 region has 14 residues. Trimming cost V 0 bases and J 3 bases, with 11 bases left between them. Germline V gene sequence: CDR1 SQVTM, CDR2 ANQGSEA. CDR3 sequence (DNA): TGCAGCGTTGAAGATCGGCGGGGAGAAGAGACCCAGTACTTC. Its translation: CSVEDRRGEETQYF.

The chain employs TRBV29-1 and TRBJ1-2; a weak D match, TRBD1 (6 bases). CDR1 and CDR2 from the germline V gene are SQVTM and ANQGSEA. The CDR3 contains 14 residues. Trimming pared 4 bases from V and 2 bases from J, leaving 14 bases between. This CDR3 is CSVGSVGQNYGYTF. CDR3 nucleotide sequence: TGCAGCGTTGGGTCGGTAGGACAGAACTATGGCTACACCTTC.

This chain links TRBV28 with TRBJ2-7; 9 bases align to TRBD1. CDR3 length equals 16 residues. Unmatched junction bases numbered 14, after V lost 4 bases and J lost 7 bases. Germline loops: CDR1 MDHEN, CDR2 SYDVKM. The CDR3 DNA reads TGTGCCAGCAGTTCCCCAGGACAGGGGTGGAGGGAAGAGCAGTACTTC. Protein product: CASSSPGQGWREEQYF.

V usage is TRBV28 and J usage is TRBJ2-2; D unclear. Trimming removed 0 bases from V and 4 bases from J, with 18 bases in between. From germline, CDR1 is MDHEN and CDR2 SYDVKM. The CDR3 loop spans 18 amino acids. Here the CDR3 DNA reads TGTGCCAGCAGTTTATGGGTAAGTCCACCCGAGCCCACCGGGGAGCTGTTTTTT. This gives the protein CASSLWVSPPEPTGELFF.